The source of this T cell receptor (beta chain) is a study of blood T cell repertoires in COVID-19. Study-level background: The study drew acute and convalescent COVID-19 samples from the United States, Italy and Spain. T cells, B-cell-depleted T cells, or PBMCs supplied cDNA or gDNA.

Authors' methods: Reference gene primer amplification gave nucleated cell count estimates. Clones were read by immunoSEQ multiplex PCR, and TCRdb kept only the in-frame ones, dropping some. V and J calls and clone size are given by that table; D and trimming were obtained from the DNA. Of around 150,000 clones in the sample, 70% to 85% were seen once. Per germline, CDR1 LNHDA and CDR2 SQIVND (reference sequence). The CDR3 length is 16 residues. Trimming left V 1 base short and J 4 bases short, with 13 bases between. This TCR came from a woman at least 80 years old with acute or convalescent COVID-19. The sequenced sample was peripheral blood. This chain joins TRBV19 and TRBJ2-2, with D possibly TRBD2 on 6 matching bases. CDR3 protein: CASSIAGEGVTGELFF. The CDR3 DNA reads as TGTGCCAGTAGTATAGCGGGAGAGGGCGTCACCGGGGAGCTGTTTTTT.